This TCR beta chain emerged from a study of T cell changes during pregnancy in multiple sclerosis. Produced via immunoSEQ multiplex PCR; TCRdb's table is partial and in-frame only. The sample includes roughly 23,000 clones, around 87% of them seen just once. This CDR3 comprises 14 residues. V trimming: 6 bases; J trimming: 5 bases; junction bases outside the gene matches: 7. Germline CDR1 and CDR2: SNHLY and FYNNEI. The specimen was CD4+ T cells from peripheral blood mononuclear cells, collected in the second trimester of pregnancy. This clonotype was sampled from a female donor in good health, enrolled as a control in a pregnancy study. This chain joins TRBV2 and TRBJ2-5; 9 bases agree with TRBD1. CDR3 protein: CASRGTGMRETQYF. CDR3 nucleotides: TGTGCCAGCAGGGGGACAGGGATGAGGGAGACCCAGTACTTC.